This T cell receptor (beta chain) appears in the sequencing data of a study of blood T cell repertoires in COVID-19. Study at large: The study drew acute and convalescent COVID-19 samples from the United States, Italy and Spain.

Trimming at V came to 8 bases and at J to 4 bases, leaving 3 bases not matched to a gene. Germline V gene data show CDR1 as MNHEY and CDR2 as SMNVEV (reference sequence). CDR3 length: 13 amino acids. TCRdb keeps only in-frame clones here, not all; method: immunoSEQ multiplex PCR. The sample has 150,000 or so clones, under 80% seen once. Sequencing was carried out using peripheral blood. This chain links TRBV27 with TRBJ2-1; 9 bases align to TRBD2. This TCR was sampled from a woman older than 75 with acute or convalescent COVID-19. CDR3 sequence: CASQTSGYNEQFF. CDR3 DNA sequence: TGTGCCAGCCAGACTAGCGGTTACAATGAGCAGTTCTTC.